This T cell receptor (beta chain) comes out of a study of beta chain features in type 1 diabetes. On the study more broadly: Similarity in age, gender and cell yields was seen between patients and healthy donors. Sorted cell examination encompassed around 100,000,000 cells across all samples. Overall study findings and caveats: Type 1 diabetes patients had moderately but significantly shorter TCRB CDR3s in all four CD4+ subsets. VDJ junctions sequenced from type 1 diabetes patients showed fewer insertions and more deletions.

V was clipped by 5 bases and J by 3 bases; unmatched bases: 5. Germline V gives CDR1 SQVTM, CDR2 ANQGSEA. The CDR3 is made up of 13 amino acids. About this clone: Antigen: not known.

cDNA synthesis used the whole RNA isolate, giving expressed TCRB sequences. Using immunoSEQ multiplex PCR, the repertoire was profiled, and TCRdb retains in-frame clones only, with some absent. Here the sample spans about 360,000 clones, roughly 13% being singletons. CD45RO/CCR7/CD25/CD127/CD95/CD27 sorting isolated CD4+ naive, central memory, regulatory and stem cell-like memory cells. The rearrangement uses TRBV29-1 and TRBJ2-7; 9 bases fit TRBD1. This clonotype was sampled from a woman between 18 and 29 years old with type 1 diabetes. Sequenced input: naive CD4+ T cells from blood. The CDR3 DNA follows: TGCAGCGTTCGGACAGGGGCGGTCTACGAGCAGTACTTC. This codes for CSVRTGAVYEQYF.